Reported below is one TCR beta chain. This record belongs to a study of T cell responses to AZD1222 COVID-19 vaccine. The assay was immunoSEQ multiplex PCR, and TCRdb's table has in-frame clones only and misses some. The sample contains approximately 99,000 clones, over 85% of which appear only once. Sequenced material: peripheral blood, taken on day 0 of MenACWY control vaccination. The sequence was collected from an adult in good health.

The CDR3, as DNA: TGCGCCAGCAGCTCCGGACGGCCATCTGGAAACACCATATATTTT. Amino acid sequence: CASSSGRPSGNTIYF. The chain joins TRBV5-1 to TRBJ1-3, with no clear D. Germline loops: CDR1 SGHRS, CDR2 YFSETQ. V gave up 3 bases and J gave up 1 base, with 11 bases separating them. This CDR3 comprises 15 residues.